A selection of T cell receptor beta chains follows, all from one sample in a study of T cells in tumors after PD-1 blockade. Some clones are missing from TCRdb's copy, which holds only in-frame ones; the method was immunoSEQ multiplex PCR. The sample shows over 10,000 clones, roughly 69% of them seen only once. The input for sequencing was tumor tissue, taken before anti-PD-1 treatment. The receptor source for this set is a human donor with basal cell carcinoma. Each CDR3 is given with its conserved first and last residue. A D gene is named only where the DNA matches it firmly. Rows give clone size only sometimes, using once, few, many, or a class for an expanded clone.

J gene	V gene	D gene	clone size	CDR3 DNA	CDR3 protein
TRBJ2-7	TRBV5-1	TRBD1	medium-sized	TGCGCCAGCAGCTTGGAAAACACAGGGGGCGGGTACGAGCAGTACTTC	CASSLENTGGGYEQYF
TRBJ2-3	TRBV6-5	TRBD1	NA	TGTGCCAGCAGGCGACAGGGAACGCAGTATTTT	CASRRQGTQYF
TRBJ2-7	TRBV6-2/TRBV6-3	TRBD2	NA	TGTGCCAGCAGTTATAGCGGGTCCTACGAGCAGTACTTC	CASSYSGSYEQYF
TRBJ1-1	TRBV27	NA	medium-sized	TGTGCCAGCAGCCTGACTGGGGGCATGAGGGTCACTGAAGCTTTCTTT	CASSLTGGMRVTEAFF
TRBJ2-1	TRBV24-1	TRBD2	NA	TGTGCCACCAGTGCTAGTCTAGCGGGAGTTCAGCATGAGCAGTTCTTC	CATSASLAGVQHEQFF
TRBJ1-1	TRBV5-1	NA	once	TGCGCCAGCAGCTTGGGCGACAGGAACACTGAAGCTTTCTTT	CASSLGDRNTEAFF
TRBJ2-1	TRBV6-2/TRBV6-3	TRBD1	NA	TGTACCAGCAGACCTCGGGACAGGGTTTGGAATGAGCAGTTCTTC	CTSRPRDRVWNEQFF
TRBJ2-2	TRBV7-2	NA	NA	TGTGCCAGCAGCCCTGGACAGCTCAACACCGGGGAGCTGTTTTTT	CASSPGQLNTGELFF
TRBJ1-2	TRBV3-1/TRBV3-2	NA	NA	TGTGCCAGCAGCCATGAGGCCTCCTATGGCTACACCTTC	CASSHEASYGYTF
TRBJ2-7	TRBV7-2	TRBD2	NA	TGTGCCAGCAGTCGGACTAGGTCCTACGAGCAGTACTTC	CASSRTRSYEQYF
TRBJ2-7	TRBV7-2	NA	few	TGTGCCAGCAGCCTCCGCCCCTCCGACACCTACGAGCAGTACTTC	CASSLRPSDTYEQYF
TRBJ2-7	TRBV16	NA	NA	TGTGCCAGCAGCCAATCGGTTCAGACCGCCTACGAGCAGTACTTC	CASSQSVQTAYEQYF
TRBJ2-2	TRBV18	NA	medium-sized	TGTGCCAGCTCAAGGAACACCGGGGAGCTGTTTTTT	CASSRNTGELFF
TRBJ2-7	TRBV7-6	NA	NA	TGTGCCAGCAGCCCCATTACAGGGATACGCGACCACGAGCAGTACTTC	CASSPITGIRDHEQYF
TRBJ2-3	TRBV18	NA	NA	TGTGCCAGCTCTCCCCTGGGCGGAAGCACAGATACGCAGTATTTT	CASSPLGGSTDTQYF
TRBJ1-5	TRBV9	NA	once	TGTGCCAGCAGCGGCGGGTTTAGCAATCAGCCCCAGCATTTT	CASSGGFSNQPQHF
TRBJ1-2	TRBV10-3	NA	NA	TGTGCCATCAGTGAGTCTGCGGTGAATAGGGGCTACACCTTC	CAISESAVNRGYTF
TRBJ2-1	TRBV4-1	NA	medium-sized	TGCGCCAGCAGCCAAATAGACATTCTCTCCTACAATGAGCAGTTCTTC	CASSQIDILSYNEQFF
TRBJ1-4	TRBV5-1	NA	few	TGCGCCAGCAGCTTCAAGGGGCGGGATGAAAAACTGTTTTTT	CASSFKGRDEKLFF
TRBJ1-2	TRBV5-6	NA	few	TGTGCCAGCAGCTTGGATCCTCTTTCCTATGGCTACACCTTC	CASSLDPLSYGYTF
TRBJ2-3	TRBV29-1	NA	few	TGCAGCGTGGGAGGCGTCCGGGGCACAGATACGCAGTATTTT	CSVGGVRGTDTQYF
TRBJ2-1	TRBV5-1	NA	NA	TGCGCCAGCGGTCAGGATGGACTCAACAATGAGCAGTTCTTC	CASGQDGLNNEQFF
TRBJ2-7	TRBV15	TRBD2	NA	TGTGCCACCAGCAGAGAACAACTAGCGGGCGCGGAAGAGCAGTACTTC	CATSREQLAGAEEQYF
TRBJ1-3	TRBV6-1	NA	NA	TGTGCCAGCAGTGAGGGACGGTGGAGCTCTGGAAACACCATATATTTT	CASSEGRWSSGNTIYF
TRBJ2-7	TRBV19	TRBD1	NA	TGTGCCAGTAGGATACGAACAGGGGATAGCTCCTACGAGCAGTACTTC	CASRIRTGDSSYEQYF
TRBJ2-7	TRBV5-1	TRBD2	NA	TGCGCCAGCAGCCCGACTAGCGGCGAAAGATCCGAGCAGTACTTC	CASSPTSGERSEQYF
TRBJ1-5	TRBV9	NA	NA	TGTGCCAGCAGCGTGGGCAGGGAGACCCAGCCCCAGCATTTT	CASSVGRETQPQHF
TRBJ2-7	TRBV30	NA	NA	TGTGCCTCACAACCCGGGACAAGCTCCTACGAGCAGTACTTC	CASQPGTSSYEQYF
TRBJ2-2	TRBV4-2	NA	NA	TGTGCCAGCAGCCAAGGGACCGGGGAGCTGTTTTTT	CASSQGTGELFF
TRBJ2-7	TRBV6-5	TRBD1	NA	TGTGCCAGCAGTTGGGGACAGGGGTACGAGCAGTACTTC	CASSWGQGYEQYF
TRBJ2-1	TRBV11-3	NA	NA	TGTGCCAGCAGCTCTCGGATCGGCGGCAATGAGCAGTTCTTC	CASSSRIGGNEQFF
TRBJ2-2	TRBV5-1	NA	NA	TGCGCCAGCAGCTTGGCGGCCGAGGGCACCGGGGAGCTGTTTTTT	CASSLAAEGTGELFF
TRBJ1-2	TRBV5-6	NA	NA	TGTGCCAGCAGTTTCGGGGCGCAGGCCGGGGGCTACACCTTC	CASSFGAQAGGYTF
TRBJ1-2	TRBV9	TRBD1	NA	TGTGCCAGCAGCCGCCAGGGGGGGCAAACGCCCCGCCATTATGGCTACACCTTC	CASSRQGGQTPRHYGYTF
TRBJ1-1	TRBV5-1	TRBD1	few	TGCGCCAGCAGCGGCAAGACAGGGACCATGAACACTGAAGCTTTCTTT	CASSGKTGTMNTEAFF
TRBJ2-1	TRBV7-7	NA	NA	TGTGCTAGCAGCAAGGGACTCGAAACGTACAATGAGCAGTTCTTC	CASSKGLETYNEQFF
TRBJ2-3	TRBV15	NA	NA	TGTGCCACCAGCAGAGATTCGGTTGGGTGGACAGATACGCAGTATTTT	CATSRDSVGWTDTQYF
TRBJ1-1	TRBV10-3	NA	NA	TGTGCCACCGCTCTAGGGCAGGCAGAAGCTTTCTTT	CATALGQAEAFF
TRBJ2-3	TRBV5-1	TRBD2	NA	TGCGCCAGCAGCTTGGATCTAGCGGGGGTACAATCGGCAGATACGCAGTATTTT	CASSLDLAGVQSADTQYF
TRBJ2-1	TRBV6-4	NA	NA	TGTGCCAGCAGCCGCGAGCCCTACAATGAGCAGTTCTTC	CASSREPYNEQFF
TRBJ1-2	TRBV2	NA	NA	TGTGCCAGTTCAAAACCGACGGGGGATAATGGCTACACCTTC	CASSKPTGDNGYTF
TRBJ2-7	TRBV27	TRBD2	NA	TGTGCCAGCAGTCCCAAAGGACTAGCCAGGTGGGAGCAGTACTTC	CASSPKGLARWEQYF
TRBJ2-2	TRBV5-4	NA	NA	TGTGCCAGCAGCCCTACCGACGGACTGAACACCGGGGAGCTGTTTTTT	CASSPTDGLNTGELFF
TRBJ2-3	TRBV20-1	TRBD2	NA	TGCAGTGCTAGTGGACGGGGGGGCACAGATACGCAGTATTTT	CSASGRGGTDTQYF